This TCR beta chain was profiled in a study of CD8+ T cells in alopecia areata. Study overall: Each day, treated patients took oral tofacitinib twice, at 5 to 10 mg per dose. Study observations and caveats: Sequencing of scalp tissue also captures the resident alphabeta T cells of normal skin.

Germline CDR1 is SNHLY and CDR2 is FYNNEI. The ends were cut back, 7 bases at V and 3 bases at J, with 10 bases in the middle. CDR3 length: 13 amino acids. cDNA reverse transcribed from extracted RNA served as the sequencing template. Measured with immunoSEQ multiplex PCR; TCRdb has only the in-frame clones, and not every one. The table includes some 180,000 clones, around 63% detected once. This clone was observed a few times. Its matching antigen is unknown. Peripheral blood samples and lesional scalp punch biopsies were obtained from alopecia areata patients. Material: CD4+ T cells sorted from blood, obtained at week 0. The V call is TRBV2, the J call TRBJ2-1, with a weak D call TRBD2 (5 bases). The receptor comes from a human donor with alopecia areata. The CDR3 sequence is CASIRDSYNEQFF. The CDR3 bases are TGTGCCAGCATCCGGGATAGCTACAATGAGCAGTTCTTC. The whole variable domain, remainder taken from reference TRBV2 and TRBJ2-1, is EPEVTQTPSHQVTQMGQEVILRCVPISNHLYFYWYRQILGQKVEFLVSFYNNEISEKSEIFDDQFSVERPDGSNFTLKIRSTKLEDSAMYFCASIRDSYNEQFFGPGTRLTVL.